This record looks at one T cell receptor (beta chain) sequence and its context. The antigen remains unidentified. This specimen comes from a study of shared clonotypes between healthy human individuals. Clones were sequenced by immunoSEQ multiplex PCR, and TCRdb holds only the in-frame ones, with some missing. The sample lists about 2,500,000 clones, approximately 94% occurring once. General study findings and limits: With four donors compared, about 5% of naive CD4 clonotypes were shared.

Only Caucasian adults living in Nashville, Tennessee served as donors. Germline V gives CDR1 SEHNR, CDR2 FQNEAQ (reference sequence). The germline V and J ends were trimmed by 5 bases and 5 bases, with 12 bases remaining between them. CDR3 size: 13 residues. The receptor was derived from a man aged 18 to 29 in good health. The sequenced sample consisted of naive CD4+ T cells sorted from blood. Indicated subset: CD45RA+ positively selected. The V gene is TRBV7-9, the J gene TRBJ2-5; perhaps TRBD2 as D (5 bases). The CDR3 protein is CASSRPPGETQYF. The CDR3 nucleotides are TGTGCCAGCAGCCGTCCTCCGGGGGAGACCCAGTACTTC.